The 20 T cell receptor beta chains listed next were all sequenced from one sample in a study of shared clonotypes between healthy human individuals. Libraries were prepared by immunoSEQ multiplex PCR; TCRdb keeps only in-frame clonotypes and omits some of them. The repertoire holds roughly 2,500,000 clones, with 93% as singletons. The sample was naive CD4+ T cells from PBMCs. Subset noted: CD45RA+ positively selected. These receptors were collected from a man aged 18 to 35 in good health. Some clones in this sample may be carry-over from other donors' samples.

The chain couples TRBV2 to TRBJ2-6; D gene ambiguous. CDR1 and CDR2 from the germline V gene are SNHLY and FYNNEI. Trimming shortened V by 0 bases and J by 0 bases, and 12 bases separated the two germline ends. The CDR3 is made up of 18 amino acids. The CDR3 reads CASSEAPPGNSGANVLTF. CDR3 nucleotides: TGTGCCAGCAGTGAAGCGCCTCCAGGTAACTCTGGGGCCAACGTCCTGACTTTC.

The chain recombines TRBV28 with TRBJ1-5, with TRBD1 identical over 10 bases. Germline V gene lookup returns CDR1 MDHEN and CDR2 SYDVKM. V gave up 6 bases and J gave up 4 bases; unmatched junction bases: 12. CDR3 length equals 17 residues. Here the CDR3 reads CASSPGGQGFWNQPQHF. The CDR3, as DNA: TGTGCCAGCAGCCCGGGGGGACAGGGGTTTTGGAATCAGCCCCAGCATTTT.

The rearrangement links TRBV7-9 to TRBJ1-2, with a weak D call TRBD1 (6 bases). Per the germline V gene, CDR1 is SEHNR and CDR2 is FQNEAQ (reference sequence). V lost 0 bases and J 8 bases, leaving 10 bases between the germline ends. This CDR3 has 13 amino acids. The CDR3 region has the DNA TGTGCCAGCAGCTTAGCCAGGGGCCGGGGCTACACCTTC. It specifies CASSLARGRGYTF.

The chain couples TRBV28 to TRBJ2-2, with 9 positions matching TRBD1. The CDR3 consists of 15 residues. From germline, CDR1 is MDHEN and CDR2 SYDVKM. V lost 5 bases and J lost 7; bases outside the gene matches: 8. As DNA, the CDR3 is TGTGCCAGCAGTCTCAACAGGGGGCTCGGCGGGGAGCTGTTTTTT. Translation: CASSLNRGLGGELFF.

The rearrangement links TRBV14 to TRBJ2-2; D is unclear. In germline, CDR1 is SGHDN, CDR2 FVKESK. This CDR3 region has 15 residues. The V and J ends lost 3 bases and 1 base respectively, with 9 bases between them. CDR3 residues: CASSHWTLNTGELFF. The CDR3 region has the DNA TGTGCCAGCAGCCATTGGACCTTGAACACCGGGGAGCTGTTTTTT.

In its sample, this clone was seen once. The rearrangement uses TRBV11-3 and TRBJ2-1; D unresolved. Trimming shortened V by 1 base and J by 6 bases, and 10 bases separated the two germline ends. Germline loops: CDR1 SGHNT, CDR2 YENEEA. CDR3 size: 14 residues. CDR3 sequence: CASSLVRQSNEQFF. CDR3 coding DNA: TGTGCCAGCAGCTTAGTCAGGCAGTCCAATGAGCAGTTCTTC. Together with reference TRBV11-3 and TRBJ2-1, the CDR3 gives the full variable domain: EAGVVQSPRYKIIEKKQPVAFWCNPISGHNTLYWYLQNLGQGPELLIRYENEEAVDDSQLPKDRFSAERLKGVDSTLKIQPAELGDSAVYLCASSLVRQSNEQFFGPGTRLTVL.

With respect to this clone: Other DNA sequences within the sample encode an identical CDR3. The chain is built from TRBV28 and TRBJ1-2; perhaps TRBD1 as D (5 bases). The CDR3 runs to 13 residues. V was cut by 2 bases and J by 3 bases, with 7 bases left in between. The germline CDR1 and CDR2 sequences are MDHEN and SYDVKM. CDR3 region: CASSLTGDYGYTF. CDR3 nucleotide sequence: TGTGCCAGCAGTTTAACAGGAGACTATGGCTACACCTTC.

Regarding this clone: Other nucleotide sequences in the sample specify the same CDR3. CDR3 coding DNA: TGTGCCAGCAGTTCCGCAGGGACCGATACGCAGTATTTT. Protein sequence: CASSSAGTDTQYF. The V call is TRBV6-6, the J call TRBJ2-3, with D perhaps being TRBD1 or TRBD2 (5 bases each). There are 13 residues in the CDR3. Germline CDR1 reads MNHNY; CDR2 reads SVGAGI (reference sequence). Trimming stripped 4 bases from V and 6 bases from J, with 11 bases between.

The chain carries TRBV27 and TRBJ1-4; D ambiguous. Trimming cost V 4 bases and J 1 base, with 13 bases left between them. Per the germline V gene, CDR1 is MNHEY and CDR2 is SMNVEV (reference sequence). This CDR3 region has 16 residues. The CDR3 DNA sequence: TGTGCCAGCAGTTCGATCGTAGCGGGAACTAATGAAAAACTGTTTTTT. Translation: CASSSIVAGTNEKLFF. The full variable domain, in which reference TRBV27 and TRBJ1-4 provide the parts outside the CDR3, is EAQVTQNPRYLITVTGKKLTVTCSQNMNHEYMSWYRQDPGLGLRQIYYSMNVEVTDKGDVPEGYKVSRKEKRNFPLILESPSPNQTSLYFCASSSIVAGTNEKLFFGSGTQLSVL.

J is TRBJ2-3 and V is TRBV29-1; 7 nucleotides agree with TRBD1. From germline, CDR1 is SQVTM and CDR2 ANQGSEA. The CDR3 spans 15 residues. The trim removed 3 bases at V and 4 bases at J, leaving 10 bases unmatched. The CDR3, as DNA: TGCAGCGTTGAGCAACGGGACAGAGTCGCAGATACGCAGTATTTT. Amino acid sequence: CSVEQRDRVADTQYF.

V is TRBV5-1 and J is TRBJ2-1; TRBD2 is a possible D gene (6 bases). This CDR3 is 15 amino acids long. V was shortened by 0 bases and J by 3 bases, with 10 bases between the two germline ends. CDR1 and CDR2 (germline): SGHRS, YFSETQ. The CDR3 sequence is CASSLEGLGYNEQFF. The CDR3 bases are TGCGCCAGCAGCTTGGAGGGACTGGGCTACAATGAGCAGTTCTTC.

Worth noting for this clone: Other nucleotide sequences from this sample produce the same CDR3. V is TRBV5-4 and J is TRBJ2-5; weak D call: TRBD2 (6 bases). The germline V and J ends were trimmed by 0 bases and 2 bases, with 8 bases remaining between them. Per germline, CDR1 SGHNT and CDR2 YYREEE (reference sequence). The CDR3 is 14 residues long. The CDR3 protein is CASSLAAGQETQYF. The CDR3 DNA follows: TGTGCCAGCAGCTTGGCGGCGGGGCAAGAGACCCAGTACTTC.

The chain links TRBV6-5 to TRBJ2-7; D is undetermined. V was clipped by 2 bases and J by 2 bases, with 10 bases between them. The CDR3 runs to 14 residues. The germline gives CDR1 MNHEY, CDR2 SVGAGI. Here the CDR3 reads CASSYATTAYEQYF. CDR3 DNA: TGTGCCAGCAGTTACGCGACGACGGCCTACGAGCAGTACTTC.

The chain is built from TRBV27 and TRBJ2-1; the D gene could be TRBD1 or TRBD2 (5 bases each). V lost 6 bases and J lost 5, with 17 bases in between. The germline V gene has CDR1 MNHEY and CDR2 SMNVEV (reference sequence). This CDR3 region has 15 residues. The CDR3: CASSYNGAPHNEQFF. CDR3 DNA: TGTGCCAGCAGCTATAACGGGGCTCCTCACAATGAGCAGTTCTTC.

This clone appeared once. This chain links TRBV5-1 with TRBJ2-2; 8 bases match TRBD1. The CDR3 consists of 15 residues. Per the germline V gene, CDR1 is SGHRS and CDR2 is YFSETQ. V lost 4 bases to trimming and J lost 0 bases; unmatched junction nucleotides: 2. The CDR3, as DNA: TGCGCCAGCAGCAAGGACAGGGCGAACACCGGGGAGCTGTTTTTT. This gives the protein CASSKDRANTGELFF.

This rearrangement joins TRBV5-4 to TRBJ1-1; D perhaps matches TRBD1 (5 bases). V shed 0 bases and J shed 4 bases, with 10 bases lying between them. The CDR3 consists of 14 residues. Germline V gene data show CDR1 as SGHNT and CDR2 as YYREEE (reference sequence). CDR3 DNA sequence: TGTGCCAGCAGCTTGGTTGAAGGGACCACTGAAGCTTTCTTT. It codes for CASSLVEGTTEAFF. Looking up the rest from reference TRBV5-4 and TRBJ1-1 gives the full variable domain: ETGVTQSPTHLIKTRGQQVTLRCSSQSGHNTVSWYQQALGQGPQFIFQYYREEENGRGNFPPRFSGLQFPNYSSELNVNALELDDSALYLCASSLVEGTTEAFFGQGTRLTVV.

This clone has a single count. The V gene is TRBV5-1, the J gene TRBJ2-3; D is ambiguous. The CDR3 totals 14 residues. V was shortened by 0 bases and J by 3 bases, with 8 bases between the two germline ends. Germline loops: CDR1 SGHRS, CDR2 YFSETQ. The CDR3 is CASSLAWQTDTQYF. The CDR3 DNA is TGCGCCAGCAGCTTGGCCTGGCAAACAGATACGCAGTATTTT.

V and J are TRBV6-5 and TRBJ2-7; D is perhaps TRBD2 (5 bases). V lost 6 bases to trimming and J lost 6 bases, with 15 bases between them. Germline V gene sequence: CDR1 MNHEY, CDR2 SVGAGI. There are 13 residues in the CDR3. CDR3 region: CASRDPTSGEQYF. The CDR3 bases are TGTGCCAGCAGGGATCCGACCAGCGGCGAGCAGTACTTC.

The chain uses TRBV27 and TRBJ2-7; D is uncertain. The CDR3 runs 13 residues. Looked up from germline, CDR1 is MNHEY and CDR2 is SMNVEV (reference sequence). Trimming shortened V by 2 bases and J by 3 bases, and 8 bases separated the two germline ends. CDR3 sequence reads: CASSLPGHYEQYF. CDR3 coding DNA: TGTGCCAGCAGTTTACCCGGGCACTACGAGCAGTACTTC.

This clone was recorded once. The chain uses TRBV25-1 and TRBJ1-2; TRBD1 matches at 7 bases. This CDR3 region has 14 residues. Germline V CDR1 and CDR2: MGHDK, SYGVNS. The trim removed 2 bases at V and 5 bases at J, leaving 5 bases unmatched. The CDR3 DNA follows: TGTGCCAGCAGTGAAGCCGGGACAGATTATGGCTACACCTTC. The encoded protein is CASSEAGTDYGYTF.